The T cell receptor beta chain under discussion was sequenced for a study of T cells after yellow fever vaccination. 5'RACE template switching generated TCR cDNA, adding a universal primer site and UMIs. MiXCR, applied by TCRdb to the 5' RACE reads, yields one record per CDR3 protein. Seen here are 96,000 or so distinct CDR3 sequences, approximately 8.4% observed once, and the top ten hold over 15%. This clonotype was seen a few times. CDR3 length: 15 amino acids. V lost 2 bases and J lost 0, with 10 bases in between. Study observations and caveats: The booster response re-showed most primary clones: about 96% CD4, more than 80% CD8. Repertoires obtained by FACS sorting could include abundant clonotypes that entered as contaminants from the bulk population.

Source: CD8+ T cells not binding an NS4B(214-222) dextramer, sorted from PBMCs, taken around 14 days after the first yellow fever vaccination. V gene TRBV12-3 or TRBV12-4 combines with J gene TRBJ1-1; no reliable D call. The sequence derives from a man younger than 30 who received the YFV17D yellow fever vaccine. CDR3 sequence: CASSLSGRLNTEAFF. The CDR3 coding sequence is TGTGCCAGCAGTTTAAGCGGCAGGCTGAACACTGAAGCTTTCTTT.